This paragraph covers one T cell receptor beta chain sequence. Different DNA sequences within this sample yield the same CDR3. The CDR3 runs 14 residues. Losses at the gene ends were 3 bases for V and 4 bases for J; bases not matched to a gene: 4. Germline V gene sequence: CDR1 SGHRS, CDR2 YFSETQ. Profiled with immunoSEQ multiplex PCR; TCRdb holds only in-frame clones, not every one. Here the sample spans approximately 2.3 million clones, 80% to 95% being singletons. This entry belongs to a study of shared clonotypes between healthy human individuals. This receptor was taken from a man aged 18 to 30 in good health. Some clones in this sample may be carry-over from other donors' samples. The chain uses TRBV5-1 and TRBJ2-3; 8 bases map to TRBD2. What was sequenced was naive CD4+ T cells from PBMCs. The sample's subset: CD45RA+ positively selected. In nucleotides, the CDR3 is TGCGCCAGCAGCTCGGGGGGGATGCCAGATACGCAGTATTTT. Its protein product is CASSSGGMPDTQYF.